This TCR beta chain was found in a study of technical replicates of blood from several donors. From germline, CDR1 is SGHRS and CDR2 YFSETQ. The CDR3 runs to 16 residues. Trimming took 3 bases from V and 0 from J; bases not matched to a gene: 4. Some clones are missing from TCRdb's copy, which holds only in-frame ones; the method was immunoSEQ multiplex PCR. There are approximately 70,000 clones in the sample; approximately 96% occur only once, and 0.3% to 0.45% lies in the top ten. Sequenced input: T cells isolated from PBMCs. This chain joins TRBV5-1 and TRBJ2-1; 9 positions match TRBD2. The TCR sequence derives from a human donor in good health. The CDR3 spells CASSWTSATSYNEQFF. The CDR3 DNA sequence: TGCGCCAGCAGCTGGACTAGCGCAACCTCCTACAATGAGCAGTTCTTC. The full variable domain, rest sourced from reference TRBV5-1 and TRBJ2-1, is KAGVTQTPRYLIKTRGQQVTLSCSPISGHRSVSWYQQTPGQGLQFLFEYFSETQRNKGNFPGRFSGRQFSNSRSEMNVSTLELGDSALYLCASSWTSATSYNEQFFGPGTRLTVL.